The source of this T cell receptor (beta chain) is a study of T-cell memory formation after mild COVID-19. Across the study: TCR clusters were mostly confined to one donor each.

Broader study findings: From day 15 to 85, contracting clones were balanced between CD4 and CD8, whereas later expanders leaned toward CD4+. The study detected some responding clones in pre-infection memory, suggesting cross-reactive memory joined.

TCRdb re-called the 5' RACE reads through MiXCR, storing one row per CDR3 protein. The table includes 350,000 to 500,000 distinct CDR3 sequences, roughly 18% detected once. This clonotype showed up many times. Its antigen is not known. V was cut by 1 base and J by 6 bases, with 14 bases left in between. The CDR3 has 15 amino acids. The germline gives CDR1 SGHAT, CDR2 FQNNGV. The genes are TRBV11-2 and TRBJ2-3; D gene ambiguous. The source of this sequence is a man aged 18 to 35 who had mild COVID-19 (a few samples of this study predate the infection). Cell type and time point are not known. The source material was PBMCs or a T cell subset sorted from them (not recorded which). CDR3 region: CASSLGDPLLDTQYF. The CDR3 nucleotides read TGTGCCAGCAGCTTAGGAGACCCGCTTTTGGATACGCAGTATTTT.